This T cell receptor beta chain was captured by sequencing in a study of blood T cell repertoires in COVID-19. Data came from immunoSEQ multiplex PCR; TCRdb stores just in-frame clones and leaves some out. In the table there are about 320,000 clones, about nine tenths of which are singletons. This clone was detected only once. Sequencing was done on a sample of PBMCs or T cells enriched from blood (not recorded which). This receptor was taken from a woman aged 18-29 years who had recovered from COVID-19.

The CDR3 protein is CASSQRMAGVQDTQYF. For the CDR3, the DNA is TGTGCCAGCAGCCAACGGATGGCGGGAGTTCAAGATACGCAGTATTTT. The V gene is TRBV13, the J gene TRBJ2-3; the match to TRBD2 covers 7 bases. V shed 5 bases and J 5 bases; nucleotides not matched to a gene: 13. The CDR3 length is 16 residues. Germline assignment: CDR1 PRHDT and CDR2 FYEKMQ (reference sequence).